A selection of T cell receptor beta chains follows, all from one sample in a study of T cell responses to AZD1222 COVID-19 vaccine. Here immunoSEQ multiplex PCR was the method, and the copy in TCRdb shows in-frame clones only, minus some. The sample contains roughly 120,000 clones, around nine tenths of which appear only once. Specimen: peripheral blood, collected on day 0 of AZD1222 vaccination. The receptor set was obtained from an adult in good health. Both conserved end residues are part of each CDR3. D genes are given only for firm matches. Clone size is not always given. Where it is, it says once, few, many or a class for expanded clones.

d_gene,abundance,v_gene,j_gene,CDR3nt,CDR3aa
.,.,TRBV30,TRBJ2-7,TGTGCCTGGAGTCCCAGGGGTTACGAGCAGTACTTC,CAWSPRGYEQYF
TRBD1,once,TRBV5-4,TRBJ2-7,TGTGCCAGCAGTCCAGAGATTAGACAGGGTCCCTACGAGCAGTACTTC,CASSPEIRQGPYEQYF
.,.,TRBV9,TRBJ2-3,TGTGCCAGCAGCGTACAGGGCGGGGTGGGCGCAGATACGCAGTATTTT,CASSVQGGVGADTQYF
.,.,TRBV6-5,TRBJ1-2,TGTGCCAGCAGGAGGGTTGCGGGGGTAGGCTATGGCTACACCTTC,CASRRVAGVGYGYTF
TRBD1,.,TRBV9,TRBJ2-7,TGTGCCAGCAGCGACAGCGACAGGGGGCGCGACTACGAGCAGTACTTC,CASSDSDRGRDYEQYF
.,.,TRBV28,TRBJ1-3,TGTGCCAGCAGGTCCCGGAGGGCGCGGGGAAACACCATATATTTT,CASRSRRARGNTIYF
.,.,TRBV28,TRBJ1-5,TGTGCCAGCAGTTTATTAGGCCGGGCCGCAAATCAGCCCCAGCATTTT,CASSLLGRAANQPQHF
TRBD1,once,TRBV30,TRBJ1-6,TGTGCCTGGAACAGCGGGACAGGTATTCATTCACCCCTCCACTTT,CAWNSGTGIHSPLHF
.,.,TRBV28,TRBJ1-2,TGTGCCAGCAGTTTCGATGACGAACCCAACTATGGCTACACCTTC,CASSFDDEPNYGYTF
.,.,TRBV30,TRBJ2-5,TGTGCCTGCGTCTCACCTGCAGGGACCCAGTACTTC,CACVSPAGTQYF
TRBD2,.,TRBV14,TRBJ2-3,TGTGCCAGCAGCCAAGAATCGCGGGAGTCGAACACAGATACGCAGTATTTT,CASSQESRESNTDTQYF
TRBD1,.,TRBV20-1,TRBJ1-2,TGCAGTGCTAGTGTGGGCCGGACAGGGGCAACCTATGGCTACACCTTC,CSASVGRTGATYGYTF
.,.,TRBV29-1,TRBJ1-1,TGCAGCGTGTTGGTCGCAGGGTCAGGCACTGAAGCTTTCTTT,CSVLVAGSGTEAFF
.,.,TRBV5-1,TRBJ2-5,TGCGCCAGCAGCTTGGACGGACTGTCAGTGGAGACCCAGTACTTC,CASSLDGLSVETQYF
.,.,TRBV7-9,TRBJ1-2,TGTGCCAGCAGCTCCCACAGGGAGATCGTAGGTGGCTACACCTTC,CASSSHREIVGGYTF
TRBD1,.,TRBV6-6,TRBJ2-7,TGTGCCAGCAGTTTGACCCCGGACAGGGAGGCGTACTTC,CASSLTPDREAYF
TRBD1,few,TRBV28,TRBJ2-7,TGTGCCAGCACCAGGACAGGGAGCCCCTACGAGCAGTACTTC,CASTRTGSPYEQYF
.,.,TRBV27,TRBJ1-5,TGTGCCAGCAGTTACTCGGTGAACGGCAATCAGCCCCAGCATTTT,CASSYSVNGNQPQHF
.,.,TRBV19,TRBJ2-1,TGTGCCAGTAGCCAAAGACGGGGACATACCTACAATGAGCAGTTCTTC,CASSQRRGHTYNEQFF
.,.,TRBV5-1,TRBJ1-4,TGCGCCAGCAGCTTGGGGACGGGTGAAAAACTGTTTTTT,CASSLGTGEKLFF
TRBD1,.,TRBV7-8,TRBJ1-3,TGTGCCAGCAGCTCAGGGACAGTAAGCTCTGGAAACACCATATATTTT,CASSSGTVSSGNTIYF
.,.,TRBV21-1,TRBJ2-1,TGTGCCAGCAGCGGCCGACTAGCGGGAGGCTACAATGAGCAGTTCTTC,CASSGRLAGGYNEQFF
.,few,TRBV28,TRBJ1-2,TGTGCCAGCACTTACTTAGGGCAGAGTTATGGCTACACCTTC,CASTYLGQSYGYTF
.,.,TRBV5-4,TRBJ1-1,TGTGCCAGCAGCTCAGGGGCTTGGAACACTGAAGCTTTCTTT,CASSSGAWNTEAFF
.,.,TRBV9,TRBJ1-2,TGTGCCAGCACCCCGGGAGCAGGGGAGAACTATGGCTACACCTTC,CASTPGAGENYGYTF
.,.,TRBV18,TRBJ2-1,TGTGCCAGCTCTCAGACCGTCTACAATGAGCAGTTCTTC,CASSQTVYNEQFF
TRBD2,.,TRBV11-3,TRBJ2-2,TGTGCCAGCAGCCCGACTAGCGGGGGGGCCGGGGAGCTGTTTTTT,CASSPTSGGAGELFF
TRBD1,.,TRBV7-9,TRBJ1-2,TGTGCCAGCACCTTACGGGCAGGGGGCGCTAACTATGGCTACACCTTC,CASTLRAGGANYGYTF